The rows below give T cell receptor beta chains drawn from one sample of a study of blood T cells in healthy people across ages. Each CDR3 protein is one row after TCRdb ran MiXCR on the 5' RACE reads. The sample comprises about 670,000 distinct CDR3 sequences, roughly half of which are singletons, and about 13% rests with the top ten. Sequencing was done on a sample of blood. The receptors shown here come from a woman older than 75 in good health. Each CDR3 is given with its conserved first and last residue. The D gene is left open where the match is weak. Rows may omit the clone size; those that give it use once, few, many or a size class.

d_call clone_size j_call v_call cdr3_nt cdr3_aa
. . TRBJ2-3 TRBV6-5 TGTGCCAGCAGTTACGGGGGGGCCGAGATAGATACGCAGTATTTT CASSYGGAEIDTQYF
. . TRBJ2-5 TRBV7-3 TGTGCCAGCAGCCCAGGGTCGGTAGAGACCCAGTACTTC CASSPGSVETQYF
. many TRBJ2-3 TRBV28 TGTGCCAGCAGTGGACAGAAAGTTTACACAGATACGCAGTATTTT CASSGQKVYTDTQYF
. . TRBJ1-2 TRBV6-6 TGTGCCAGCAGTTACTCCGTCGCTCGACAGATGGGAGGCTACACCTTC CASSYSVARQMGGYTF
. . TRBJ2-7 TRBV28 TGTGCCAGCAGTGTTGCCGCGAGGAACTACGAGCAGTACTTC CASSVAARNYEQYF
. few TRBJ1-1 TRBV12-3/TRBV12-4 TGTGCCAGCGGGACACAGGGCCGCACTGAAGCTTTCTTT CASGTQGRTEAFF
TRBD2 . TRBJ2-7 TRBV27 TGTGCCAGCAGATCCAGACTAGCCCAGTCCTACGAGCAGTACTTC CASRSRLAQSYEQYF
. . TRBJ1-5 TRBV6-2/TRBV6-3 TGTGCCAGCACCCACGGAGGACAACTCAATCAGCCCCAGCATTTT CASTHGGQLNQPQHF
TRBD1 . TRBJ2-1 TRBV4-2 TGTGCCAGCAGCCCTACGACAGGGGGCCACAATGAGCAGTTCTTC CASSPTTGGHNEQFF
TRBD2 few TRBJ2-2 TRBV12-3/TRBV12-4 TGTGCCAGCAGTTTAACGTATGGGGCTAGCGGTGGCACCGGGGAGCTGTTTTTT CASSLTYGASGGTGELFF
. many TRBJ1-6 TRBV7-2 TGTGCCAGCAGCCTCAGTGGTTCACCCCTCCACTTT CASSLSGSPLHF